The sample holds a few counts of the clone carrying this TCR beta chain. Antigen unknown. TCRdb analysed the reads with MiXCR anew, one entry per CDR3 protein. Found here are 200,000 to 300,000 distinct CDR3 sequences, roughly 10% of them singletons; the top ten hold more than 12%. Deletions cut 6 bases from V and 5 bases from J, with 10 bases between. This CDR3 is built from 12 residues. Germline CDR1 is SGHNT and CDR2 is YENEEA. The data are from a study of T cell repertoires in cytomegalovirus infection. Study-level findings and limits: Dominant in the ex vivo response were TCR beta clonotypes restricted by HLA-C and specific for CMV.

The chain recombines TRBV11-3 with TRBJ2-5, with D perhaps being TRBD1 or TRBD2 (5 bases each). This TCR derives from a human donor in good health (CMV status not recorded). Some clones in this sample may be carry-over from other donors' samples. Sequencing input: PBMCs. CDR3 loop: CASRGRGETQYF. Written as DNA, the CDR3 is TGTGCCAGCAGGGGGCGCGGGGAGACCCAGTACTTC.